This entry lists 13 T cell receptor beta chains sequenced from one sample in a study of identical twins. TCRdb re-called the 5' RACE reads through MiXCR, storing one row per CDR3 protein. Of 150,000 or so distinct CDR3 sequences in the sample, around 3.5% were seen once. Sequencing input: memory T cells sorted from blood. The receptors were gathered from a young man in good health.

This clonotype was picked up many times. The chain has TRBV24-1 and TRBJ2-5; 13 nucleotides line up with TRBD2. CDR3 length equals 16 residues. Germline V lookup: CDR1 KGHDR, CDR2 SFDVKD. The ends lost 2 bases at V and 9 bases at J; junction bases unmatched: 8. The CDR3: CATSDSGTSGTAPQYF. CDR3 bases: TGTGCCACCAGTGATTCGGGGACTAGCGGGACCGCCCCCCAGTACTTC.

In its sample, this clonotype was seen many times. The rearrangement joins TRBV6-5 to TRBJ2-7; 7 nucleotides agree with TRBD2. The J segment lost 2 bases and the V segment lost 10 bases, leaving 2 bases of the junction unmatched. The CDR3 is 11 amino acids. CDR1 MNHEY and CDR2 SVGAGI come from the germline V gene. The CDR3 sequence: CATRGAYEQYF. The CDR3 DNA sequence: TGTGCCACACGGGGGGCCTACGAGCAGTACTTC.

This clonotype has ten or more counts. The chain has TRBV7-2 and TRBJ2-7; maybe TRBD1 (6 bases). CDR1 and CDR2 (germline): SGHTA, FQGNSA. This CDR3 spans 17 amino acids. Trimming stripped 0 bases from V and 4 bases from J, with 19 bases between. As DNA, the CDR3 is TGTGCCAGCAGCTTAGCCGCCGGACAGTCTTCATTGTACGAGCAGTACTTC. As protein: CASSLAAGQSSLYEQYF.

This clonotype was detected many times. The genes are TRBV20-1 and TRBJ2-5; D uncertain. V gave up 6 bases and J gave up 5 bases, with 19 bases separating them. This CDR3 region has 14 residues. The germline CDR1 and CDR2 sequences are DFQATT and SNEGSKA (reference sequence). CDR3 DNA sequence: TGCAGTGCAGTCCAGTGGGATTCCGGCGAGACCCAGTACTTC. Its translation: CSAVQWDSGETQYF.

This clonotype was observed at least ten times. The gene calls are TRBV19 and TRBJ2-2; TRBD1 might be the D (6 bases). Trimming left V 6 bases short and J 6 bases short, with 17 bases between. The CDR3 covers 15 residues. Per the germline V gene, CDR1 is LNHDA and CDR2 is SQIVND (reference sequence). The CDR3 spells CASRTGPGVSGELFF. The DNA of the CDR3 is TGTGCCAGTAGGACGGGACCAGGGGTCTCCGGGGAGCTGTTTTTT.

This clonotype appeared many times. The chain couples TRBV15 to TRBJ2-3; TRBD2 matches at 11 bases. V shed 1 base and J 4 bases; nucleotides not matched to a gene: 7. Germline V gives CDR1 LNHNV, CDR2 YYDKDF (reference sequence). The CDR3 extends over 17 amino acids. The CDR3 DNA is TGTGCCACCAGCAGAGGGAATAGCGGGAGGGCCGCAGATACGCAGTATTTT. Protein: CATSRGNSGRAADTQYF. The full variable domain, completed using reference TRBV15 and TRBJ2-3, is DAMVIQNPRYQVTQFGKPVTLSCSQTLNHNVMYWYQQKSSQAPKLLFHYYDKDFNNEADTPDNFQSRRPNTSFCFLDIRSPGLGDTAMYLCATSRGNSGRAADTQYFGPGTRLTVL.

This clonotype showed up many times. CDR3 nucleotides: TGTGCCAGCAGCTTGGGTCCGAACACCGGGGAGCTGTTTTTT. Encoded protein: CASSLGPNTGELFF. The genes are TRBV5-5 and TRBJ2-2; D is undetermined. Per the germline V gene, CDR1 is SGHKS and CDR2 is YYEKEE (reference sequence). V lost 0 bases, J lost 0 bases, and 3 bases lay in between. The CDR3 covers 14 residues.

The rearrangement links TRBV11-1 to TRBJ2-1; maybe TRBD2 (6 bases). CDR1 is SGHAT and CDR2 is FQDESV in the germline V gene (reference sequence). V was pared by 1 base and J by 8 bases, with 12 bases between. There are 14 residues in the CDR3. The CDR3 loop reads CASSLGLEFDEQFF. DNA for the CDR3: TGTGCCAGCAGCTTAGGACTAGAGTTCGATGAGCAGTTCTTC. The full variable domain, rest sourced from reference TRBV11-1 and TRBJ2-1, is EAEVAQSPRYKITEKSQAVAFWCDPISGHATLYWYRQILGQGPELLVQFQDESVVDDSQLPKDRFSAERLKGVDSTLKIQPAELGDSAMYLCASSLGLEFDEQFFGPGTRLTVL.

This clonotype was observed at least ten times. The V call is TRBV27, the J call TRBJ1-4; possible D gene TRBD1, 6 bases. Trimming took off 9 bases at V and 4 bases at J, with 15 bases between the two ends. This CDR3 has 14 residues. Germline V gene data show CDR1 as MNHEY and CDR2 as SMNVEV (reference sequence). The CDR3 sequence: CARPAGGYNEKLFF. CDR3 bases: TGTGCCAGACCTGCCGGGGGCTATAATGAAAAACTGTTTTTT.

This rearrangement joins TRBV6-2 or TRBV6-3 to TRBJ2-5, with D perhaps TRBD2 (6 bases). Germline loops: CDR1 MNHEY, CDR2 SVGEGT. The CDR3 length is 16 residues. Trimming pared 5 bases from V and 2 bases from J, leaving 18 bases between. In DNA, the CDR3 is TGTGCCAGCAGTATAGAGGATACTAGCAGGCAAGAGACCCAGTACTTC. As protein: CASSIEDTSRQETQYF.

The sample holds many counts of this clonotype. The V gene is TRBV12-3 or TRBV12-4, the J gene TRBJ2-6, with a possible D match to TRBD2 (6 bases). The CDR3 is made up of 15 amino acids. V was clipped by 7 bases and J by 0 bases, with 10 bases between them. This CDR3 reads CASNPGDSGANVLTF. DNA of the CDR3: TGTGCCAGCAATCCGGGGGACTCTGGGGCCAACGTCCTGACTTTC.

This clonotype has at least ten counts. This chain joins TRBV27 and TRBJ1-5; the D is unclear. Germline CDR1 and CDR2: MNHEY and SMNVEV (reference sequence). The CDR3 is 16 residues long. The V end lost 2 bases, the J end lost 5 bases, and 16 bases lay between the germline ends. The CDR3, as DNA: TGTGCCAGCAGTTTAGGGTCGTCGCCCGGGGATCAGCCCCAGCATTTT. Encoded protein: CASSLGSSPGDQPQHF.

This clonotype was counted many times. Its ends do not fully match the called genes, so a read error is possible. This chain uses TRBV7-2 with TRBJ2-5; 7 nucleotides align to TRBD2. The germline V gene has CDR1 SGHTA and CDR2 FQGNSA. This CDR3 spans 15 amino acids. The CDR3 DNA reads TGTGCCAGCAGCTTTCTCTTCGGTGGGGGGGAGACCCGGTACTTC. Its translation: CASSFLFGGGETRYF.